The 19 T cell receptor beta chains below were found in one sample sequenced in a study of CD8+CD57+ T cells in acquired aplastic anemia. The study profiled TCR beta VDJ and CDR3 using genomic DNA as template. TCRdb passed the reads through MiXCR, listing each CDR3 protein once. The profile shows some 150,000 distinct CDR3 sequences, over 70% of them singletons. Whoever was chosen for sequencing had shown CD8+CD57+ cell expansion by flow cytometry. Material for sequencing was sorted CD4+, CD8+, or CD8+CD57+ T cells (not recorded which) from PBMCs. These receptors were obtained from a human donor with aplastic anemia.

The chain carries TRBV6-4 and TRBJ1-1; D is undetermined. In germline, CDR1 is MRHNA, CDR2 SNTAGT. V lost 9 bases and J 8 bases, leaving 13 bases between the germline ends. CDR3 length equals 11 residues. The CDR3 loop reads CARLGAPEAFF. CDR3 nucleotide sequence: TGTGCCAGACTTGGAGCTCCCGAAGCTTTCTTT.

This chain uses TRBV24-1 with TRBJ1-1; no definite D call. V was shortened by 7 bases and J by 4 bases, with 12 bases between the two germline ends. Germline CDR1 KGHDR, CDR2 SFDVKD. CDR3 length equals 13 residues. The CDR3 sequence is CATRLTDTTEAFF. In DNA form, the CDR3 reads TGTGCCACCAGACTAACTGACACCACTGAAGCTTTCTTT.

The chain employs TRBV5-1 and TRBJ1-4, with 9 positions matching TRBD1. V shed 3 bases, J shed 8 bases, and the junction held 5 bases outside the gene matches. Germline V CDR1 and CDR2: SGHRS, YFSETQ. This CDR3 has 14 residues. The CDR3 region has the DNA TGCGCCAGCAGCTCGAACAGGGGGCAGGAAAAACTGTTTTTT. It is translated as CASSSNRGQEKLFF. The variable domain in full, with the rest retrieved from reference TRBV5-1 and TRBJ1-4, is KAGVTQTPRYLIKTRGQQVTLSCSPISGHRSVSWYQQTPGQGLQFLFEYFSETQRNKGNFPGRFSGRQFSNSRSEMNVSTLELGDSALYLCASSSNRGQEKLFFGSGTQLSVL.

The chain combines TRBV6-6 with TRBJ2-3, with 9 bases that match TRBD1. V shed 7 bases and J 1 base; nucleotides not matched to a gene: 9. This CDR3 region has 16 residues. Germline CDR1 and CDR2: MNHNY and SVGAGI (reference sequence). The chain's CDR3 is CASTLYRDRGTDTQYF. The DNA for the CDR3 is TGTGCCAGCACCTTATACCGGGACAGGGGCACAGATACGCAGTATTTT.

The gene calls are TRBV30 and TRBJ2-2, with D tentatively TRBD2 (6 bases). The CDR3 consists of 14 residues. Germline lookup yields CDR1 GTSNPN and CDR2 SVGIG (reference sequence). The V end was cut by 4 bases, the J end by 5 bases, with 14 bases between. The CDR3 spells CAWKKAGETGELFF. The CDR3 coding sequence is TGTGCCTGGAAGAAAGCGGGCGAGACCGGGGAGCTGTTTTTT.

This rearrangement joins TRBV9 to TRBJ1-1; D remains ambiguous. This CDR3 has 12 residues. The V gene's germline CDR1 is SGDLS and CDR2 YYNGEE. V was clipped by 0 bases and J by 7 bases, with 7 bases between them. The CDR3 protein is CASSVAEGEAFF. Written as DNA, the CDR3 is TGTGCCAGCAGCGTAGCAGAGGGTGAAGCTTTCTTT.

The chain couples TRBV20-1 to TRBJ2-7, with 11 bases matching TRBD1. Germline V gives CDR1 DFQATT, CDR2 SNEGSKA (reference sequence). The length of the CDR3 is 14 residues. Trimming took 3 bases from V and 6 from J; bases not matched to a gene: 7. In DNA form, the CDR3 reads TGCAGTGCTAGTTACACCGGGACAGGGGGCGAGCAGTACTTC. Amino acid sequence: CSASYTGTGGEQYF.

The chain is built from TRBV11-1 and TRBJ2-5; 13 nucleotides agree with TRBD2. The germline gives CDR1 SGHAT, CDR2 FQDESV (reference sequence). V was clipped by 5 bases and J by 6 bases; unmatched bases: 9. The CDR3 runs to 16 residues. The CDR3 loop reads CASSPRGLAGVQTQYF. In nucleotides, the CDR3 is TGTGCCAGCAGCCCCCGAGGACTAGCGGGAGTGCAGACCCAGTACTTC.

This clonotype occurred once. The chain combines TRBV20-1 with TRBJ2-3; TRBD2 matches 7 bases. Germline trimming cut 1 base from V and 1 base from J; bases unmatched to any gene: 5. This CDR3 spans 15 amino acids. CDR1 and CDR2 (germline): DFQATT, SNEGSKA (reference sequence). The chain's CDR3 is CSARALAGGTDTQYF. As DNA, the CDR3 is TGCAGTGCTAGAGCCTTGGCGGGGGGCACAGATACGCAGTATTTT.

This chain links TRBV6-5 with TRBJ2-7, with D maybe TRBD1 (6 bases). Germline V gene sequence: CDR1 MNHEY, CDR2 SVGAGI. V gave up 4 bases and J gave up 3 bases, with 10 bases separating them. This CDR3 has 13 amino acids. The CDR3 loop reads CASSSNRVYEQYF. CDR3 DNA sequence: TGTGCCAGCAGTTCGAACAGGGTCTACGAGCAGTACTTC.

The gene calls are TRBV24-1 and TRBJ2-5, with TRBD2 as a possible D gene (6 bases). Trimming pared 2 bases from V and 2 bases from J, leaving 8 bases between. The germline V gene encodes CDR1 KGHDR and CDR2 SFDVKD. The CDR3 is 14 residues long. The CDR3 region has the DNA TGTGCCACCAGTGATTCGGGGGAGCAAGAGACCCAGTACTTC. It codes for CATSDSGEQETQYF.

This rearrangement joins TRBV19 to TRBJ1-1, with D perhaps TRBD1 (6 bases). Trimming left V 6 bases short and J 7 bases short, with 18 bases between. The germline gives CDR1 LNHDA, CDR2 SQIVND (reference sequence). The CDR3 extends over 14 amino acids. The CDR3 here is CASRSTDRSNEAFF. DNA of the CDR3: TGTGCCAGTAGATCCACAGACAGGTCAAATGAAGCTTTCTTT.

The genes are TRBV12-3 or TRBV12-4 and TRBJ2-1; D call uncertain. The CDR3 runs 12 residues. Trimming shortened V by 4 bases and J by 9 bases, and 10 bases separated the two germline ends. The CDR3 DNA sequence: TGTGCCAGCAGTTGGGATGGTGGTGAGCAGTTCTTC. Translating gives CASSWDGGEQFF.

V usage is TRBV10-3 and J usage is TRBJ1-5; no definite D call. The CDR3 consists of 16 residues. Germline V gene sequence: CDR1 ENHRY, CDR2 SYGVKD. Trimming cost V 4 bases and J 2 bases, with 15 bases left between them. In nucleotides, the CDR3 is TGTGCCATCAGTGGGCGTGAGGGTTTGGGCAATCAGCCCCAGCATTTT. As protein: CAISGREGLGNQPQHF.

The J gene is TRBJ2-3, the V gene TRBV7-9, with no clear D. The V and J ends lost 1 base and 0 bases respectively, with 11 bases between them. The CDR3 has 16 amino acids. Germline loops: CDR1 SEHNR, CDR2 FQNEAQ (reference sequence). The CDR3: CASSLDGGISTDTQYF. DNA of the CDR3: TGTGCCAGCAGCTTAGACGGCGGAATCAGCACAGATACGCAGTATTTT.

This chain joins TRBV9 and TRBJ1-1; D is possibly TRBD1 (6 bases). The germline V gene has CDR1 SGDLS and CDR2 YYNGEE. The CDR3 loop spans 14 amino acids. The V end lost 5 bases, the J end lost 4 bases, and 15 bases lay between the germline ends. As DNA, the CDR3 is TGTGCCAGCAGTCCCGGACAGAATCCCACTGAAGCTTTCTTT. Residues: CASSPGQNPTEAFF.

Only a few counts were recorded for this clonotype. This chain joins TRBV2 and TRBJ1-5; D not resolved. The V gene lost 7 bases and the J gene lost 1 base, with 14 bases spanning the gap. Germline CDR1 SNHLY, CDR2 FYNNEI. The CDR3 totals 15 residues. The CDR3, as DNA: TGTGCCAGCAAATTAGACCCACCCAGCAATCAGCCCCAGCATTTT. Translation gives CASKLDPPSNQPQHF.

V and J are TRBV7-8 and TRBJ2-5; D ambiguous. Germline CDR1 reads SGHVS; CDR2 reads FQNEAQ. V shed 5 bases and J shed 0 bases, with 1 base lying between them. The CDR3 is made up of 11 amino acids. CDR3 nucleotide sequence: TGTGCCAGCAGCCACCAAGAGACCCAGTACTTC. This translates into CASSHQETQYF.

The CDR3 loop reads CSAVRGEGYTF. For the CDR3, the DNA is TGCAGTGCTGTCAGGGGTGAGGGCTACACCTTC. V and J are TRBV20-1 and TRBJ1-2; D perhaps matches TRBD1 (6 bases). Germline loops: CDR1 DFQATT, CDR2 SNEGSKA (reference sequence). V was pared by 5 bases and J by 8 bases, with 12 bases between. The CDR3 consists of 11 residues.